This is a list of T cell receptor beta chains from one sample in a study of cytomegalovirus exposure and HLA in healthy donors. The method was immunoSEQ multiplex PCR; TCRdb's version includes in-frame clones alone and lacks a portion of them. The table records 100,000 to 150,000 clones, around 77% of them present only once. Sequenced material: PBMCs. The origin of the receptors is a woman between 35 and 50 years old in good health and CMV-seropositive. CDR3s include the opening cysteine and the closing phenylalanine or tryptophan. The D gene is left open where the match is weak.

d_gene	j_gene	v_gene	CDR3aa
-	TRBJ1-6	TRBV18	CASSRLKGDSPLHF
TRBD2	TRBJ2-7	TRBV2	CASTSGRGNYEQYF
-	TRBJ2-7	TRBV13	CASSFGDTDHEQYF
-	TRBJ2-2	TRBV5-4	CASSLAGDNTGELFF
TRBD1	TRBJ1-2	TRBV6-1	CASTSDRGGGYTF
-	TRBJ1-4	TRBV10-3	CAIRKGSGIREKLFF
-	TRBJ2-7	TRBV7-2	CASSLGLGSYEQYF
TRBD1	TRBJ1-1	TRBV2	CASMGQGAPEAFF
-	TRBJ2-1	TRBV6-5	CASSYSHRLDEQFF
TRBD2	TRBJ2-2	TRBV15	CATSRGRREGRTGELFF
TRBD2	TRBJ2-1	TRBV28	CASSAPRLAGLFNEQFF
TRBD2	TRBJ2-7	TRBV28	CASNPPGLGYEQYF
-	TRBJ1-5	TRBV15	CATSRGGRNQPQHF
TRBD2	TRBJ2-3	TRBV5-1	CASSLGTGGRLDTQYF
TRBD2	TRBJ2-7	TRBV11-2	CASSRSGASYEQYF
TRBD1	TRBJ1-4	TRBV10-3	CAIAKDREKEKLFF
TRBD2	TRBJ2-7	TRBV29-1	CSVLTGTSGYEQYF
TRBD1	TRBJ1-4	TRBV4-1	CASSPRQGILRTNEKLFF
-	TRBJ2-4	TRBV18	CASSPQYPVIQYF
TRBD1	TRBJ1-1	TRBV7-9	CASSPVLPGQGLQAFF
-	TRBJ1-3	TRBV30	CAWSDSSGNTIYF
-	TRBJ2-7	TRBV7-6	CASSLVPSGGDSQYEQYF
-	TRBJ1-1	TRBV28	CASSQTVNTEAFF
TRBD2	TRBJ2-1	TRBV29-1	CSAEGTSVDNEQFF
-	TRBJ2-7	TRBV7-9	CASSLGQGWDGEQYF
TRBD1	TRBJ1-1	TRBV5-1	CASSGTVNTEAFF
-	TRBJ2-7	TRBV4-1	CASSQGRPGDEQYF
-	TRBJ1-2	TRBV5-4	CASSLQGGVNYGYTF
TRBD1	TRBJ1-1	TRBV18	CASSPNRDRVTEAFF
TRBD2	TRBJ2-4	TRBV4-2	CASSQTTGTSGNIQYF
TRBD1	TRBJ1-6	TRBV4-1	CASSQFVQGTSPLHF
TRBD2	TRBJ2-4	TRBV28	CASSLWAGGTKNIQYF
TRBD2	TRBJ2-2	TRBV2	CASTGLVRSGELFF
TRBD1	TRBJ1-5	TRBV19	CAGGQDHSNQPQHF
TRBD1	TRBJ1-1	TRBV6-1	CASPAVGDRPTEAFF
-	TRBJ2-7	TRBV6-4	CASSGVLGGEQYF
TRBD2	TRBJ2-1	TRBV4-1	CASSPTSGRVYEQFF
TRBD2	TRBJ2-7	TRBV10-3	CAISAGREGSSEQYF
-	TRBJ2-7	TRBV25-1	CASSGVSYEQYF
TRBD2	TRBJ2-2	TRBV7-6	CASSRRSSGRQNTGELFF
-	TRBJ1-3	TRBV9	CASSVDQGTGDTIYF